The next 8 T cell receptor beta chains were all read from a single sample in a study of cytomegalovirus exposure and HLA in healthy donors listed by TCRdb under 2017. To prepare the library, the immunoSEQ multiplex PCR assay was applied. For the multiplex PCR, a mixture combining 60 forward primers for TCR Vbeta segments and 13 reverse primers for TCR Jbeta segments was used. TCRdb provides this immuneACCESS table in a form limited to in-frame rearrangements. Some clones are lacking; in checked studies, under half of them reflect an unresolved V gene, and why the rest are absent is not known. The sample data list 140,000 or so clones, and approximately 78% of these were observed just once. The ten largest account for about 2.4% of the sample. Sequenced: PBMCs. These receptor sequences come from a woman younger than 30 in good health and CMV-seropositive.

The chain recombines TRBV30 with TRBJ1-6; a weak D match, TRBD1 (5 bases). Germline V CDR1 and CDR2: GTSNPN, SVGIG (reference sequence). CDR3 size: 13 residues. Trimming took off 8 bases at V and 6 bases at J, with 14 bases between the two ends. The CDR3 protein is CAGTYRANSPLHF. CDR3 sequence (DNA): TGTGCCGGGACTTACAGAGCTAATTCACCCCTCCACTTT.

V and J are TRBV5-1 and TRBJ1-1; a possible D gene is TRBD1 (5 bases). Germline V gene data show CDR1 as SGHRS and CDR2 as YFSETQ. The CDR3 sequence is 14 residues long. Deletions cut 0 bases from V and 4 bases from J, with 10 bases between. CDR3 sequence reads: CASSLGGESTEAFF. The CDR3 nucleotides are TGCGCCAGCAGCTTGGGGGGGGAGAGCACTGAAGCTTTCTTT.

This chain connects TRBV5-6 to TRBJ1-2, with 8 bases fitting TRBD1. This CDR3 has 14 residues. Unmatched junction bases numbered 5, after V lost 0 bases and J lost 7 bases. CDR1 and CDR2 from the germline V gene are SGHDT and YYEEEE. CDR3 sequence (DNA): TGTGCCAGCAGCTTGGCGGACAGGGTTATTGGCTACACCTTC. Its protein is CASSLADRVIGYTF.

This clone was seen a single time. Here the CDR3 DNA reads TGTGCCTGGAGTAGCGGGGGGGGATACAATGAGCAGTTCTTC. Its protein product is CAWSSGGGYNEQFF. This chain uses TRBV30 with TRBJ2-1; 10 nucleotides line up with TRBD2. Germline CDR1 is GTSNPN and CDR2 is SVGIG (reference sequence). The CDR3 runs to 14 residues. The V gene end was trimmed by 2 bases and the J gene end by 4 bases; junction bases not matched to a gene: 2.

The count of this clone is one. The chain has TRBV2 and TRBJ1-1; D gene unclear. Germline V gene data show CDR1 as SNHLY and CDR2 as FYNNEI. V lost 7 bases, J lost 4 bases, and 10 bases lay in between. The CDR3 has 12 residues. This chain's CDR3 is CASNGEFTEAFF. CDR3 sequence (DNA): TGTGCCAGCAACGGGGAGTTCACTGAAGCTTTCTTT.

On this clone: Other DNA sequences in this specimen translate into the identical CDR3. The chain combines TRBV5-1 with TRBJ2-3; no firm D call. V was pared by 2 bases and J by 6 bases, with 4 bases between. This CDR3 spans 11 amino acids. Per the germline V gene, CDR1 is SGHRS and CDR2 is YFSETQ. The CDR3 reads CASSFGDTQYF. CDR3 DNA: TGCGCCAGCAGCTTCGGGGATACGCAGTATTTT. Complete variable domain (other parts from reference TRBV5-1 and TRBJ2-3): KAGVTQTPRYLIKTRGQQVTLSCSPISGHRSVSWYQQTPGQGLQFLFEYFSETQRNKGNFPGRFSGRQFSNSRSEMNVSTLELGDSALYLCASSFGDTQYFGPGTRLTVL.

This clone occurred a few times. The chain links TRBV19 to TRBJ2-1; D ambiguous. V was shortened by 6 bases and J by 9 bases, with 12 bases between the two germline ends. Germline CDR1 LNHDA, CDR2 SQIVND (reference sequence). The CDR3 extends over 12 amino acids. In DNA form, the CDR3 reads TGTGCCAGTAGCGCAACAGCAGGTGAGCAGTTCTTC. It yields the protein CASSATAGEQFF.

This clone was counted once. The chain employs TRBV5-1 and TRBJ2-4; D is unresolved. Looked up from germline, CDR1 is SGHRS and CDR2 is YFSETQ. Trimming took 1 base from V and 8 from J, leaving 13 bases between them. The CDR3 is made up of 14 amino acids. Here the CDR3 reads CASSLFSLADIQYF. CDR3 sequence (DNA): TGCGCCAGCAGCTTGTTTTCCTTGGCGGACATTCAGTACTTC.